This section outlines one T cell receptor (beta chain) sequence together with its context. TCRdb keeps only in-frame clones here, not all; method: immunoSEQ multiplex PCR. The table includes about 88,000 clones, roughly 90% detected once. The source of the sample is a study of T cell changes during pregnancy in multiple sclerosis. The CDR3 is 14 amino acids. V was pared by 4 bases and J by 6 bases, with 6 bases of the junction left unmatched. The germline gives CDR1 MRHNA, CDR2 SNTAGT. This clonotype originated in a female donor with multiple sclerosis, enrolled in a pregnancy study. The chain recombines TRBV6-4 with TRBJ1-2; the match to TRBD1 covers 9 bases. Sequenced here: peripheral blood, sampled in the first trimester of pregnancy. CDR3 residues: CASSGRDREHGYTF. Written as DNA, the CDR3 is TGTGCCAGCAGTGGCCGGGACAGGGAACATGGCTACACCTTC.